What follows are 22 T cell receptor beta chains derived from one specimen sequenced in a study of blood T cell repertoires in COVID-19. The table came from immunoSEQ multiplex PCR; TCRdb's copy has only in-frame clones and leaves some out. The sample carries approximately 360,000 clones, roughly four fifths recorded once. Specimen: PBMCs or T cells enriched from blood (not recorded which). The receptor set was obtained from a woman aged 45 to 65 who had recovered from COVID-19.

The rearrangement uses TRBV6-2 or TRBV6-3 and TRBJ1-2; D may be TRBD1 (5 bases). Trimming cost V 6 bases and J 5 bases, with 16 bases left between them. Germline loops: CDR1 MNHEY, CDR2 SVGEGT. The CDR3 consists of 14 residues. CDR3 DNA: TGTGCCAGCAGCAAAGGGGATCTTGGATATGGCTACACCTTC. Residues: CASSKGDLGYGYTF.

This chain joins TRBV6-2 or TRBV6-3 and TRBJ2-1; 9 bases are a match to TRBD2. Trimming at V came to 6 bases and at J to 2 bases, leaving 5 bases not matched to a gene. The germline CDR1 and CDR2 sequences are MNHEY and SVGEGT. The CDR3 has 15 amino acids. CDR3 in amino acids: CASSSASGTYNEQFF. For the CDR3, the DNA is TGTGCCAGCAGCTCCGCTAGCGGGACCTACAATGAGCAGTTCTTC.

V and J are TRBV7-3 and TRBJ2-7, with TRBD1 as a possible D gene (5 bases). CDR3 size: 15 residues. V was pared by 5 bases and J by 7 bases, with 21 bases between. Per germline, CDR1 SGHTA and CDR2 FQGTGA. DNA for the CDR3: TGTGCCAGCAGCCTAAACAGGCCCCGACCGAGGGAGCAGTACTTC. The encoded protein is CASSLNRPRPREQYF.

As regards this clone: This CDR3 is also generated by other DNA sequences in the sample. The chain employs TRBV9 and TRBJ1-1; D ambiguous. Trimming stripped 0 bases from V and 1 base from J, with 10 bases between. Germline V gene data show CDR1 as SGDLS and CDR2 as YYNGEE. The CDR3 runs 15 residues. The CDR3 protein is CASSVVVTGNTEAFF. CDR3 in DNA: TGTGCCAGCAGCGTAGTCGTGACGGGGAACACTGAAGCTTTCTTT. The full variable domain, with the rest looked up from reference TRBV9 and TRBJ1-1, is DSGVTQTPKHLITATGQRVTLRCSPRSGDLSVYWYQQSLDQGLQFLIQYYNGEERAKGNILERFSAQQFPDLHSELNLSSLELGDSALYFCASSVVVTGNTEAFFGQGTRLTVV.

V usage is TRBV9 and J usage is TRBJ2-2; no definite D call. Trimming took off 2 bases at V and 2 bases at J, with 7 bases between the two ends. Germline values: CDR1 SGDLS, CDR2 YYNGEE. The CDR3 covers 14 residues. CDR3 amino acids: CASSVSVNTGELFF. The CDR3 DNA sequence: TGTGCCAGCAGCGTTTCAGTTAACACCGGGGAGCTGTTTTTT. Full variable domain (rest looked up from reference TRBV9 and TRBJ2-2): DSGVTQTPKHLITATGQRVTLRCSPRSGDLSVYWYQQSLDQGLQFLIQYYNGEERAKGNILERFSAQQFPDLHSELNLSSLELGDSALYFCASSVSVNTGELFFGEGSRLTVL.

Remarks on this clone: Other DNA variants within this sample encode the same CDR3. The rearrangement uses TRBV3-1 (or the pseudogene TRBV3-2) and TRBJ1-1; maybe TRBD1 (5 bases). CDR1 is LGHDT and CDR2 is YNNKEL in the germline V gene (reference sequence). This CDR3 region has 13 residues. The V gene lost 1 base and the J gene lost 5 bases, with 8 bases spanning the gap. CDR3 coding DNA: TGTGCCAGCAGCCAAGTACGGGGGACTGAAGCTTTCTTT. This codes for CASSQVRGTEAFF.

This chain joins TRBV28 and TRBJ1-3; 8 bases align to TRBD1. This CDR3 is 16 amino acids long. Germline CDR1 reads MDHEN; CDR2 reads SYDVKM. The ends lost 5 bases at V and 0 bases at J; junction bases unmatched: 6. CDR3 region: CASSGPGTGSGNTIYF. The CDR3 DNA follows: TGTGCCAGCAGTGGACCGGGGACAGGCTCTGGAAACACCATATATTTT.

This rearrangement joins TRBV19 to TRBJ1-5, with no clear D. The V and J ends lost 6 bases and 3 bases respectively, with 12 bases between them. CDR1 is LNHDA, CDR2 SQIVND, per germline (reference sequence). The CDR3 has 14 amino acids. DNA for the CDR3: TGTGCCAGTAGGGCTCCGGACTTCAATCAGCCCCAGCATTTT. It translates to CASRAPDFNQPQHF.

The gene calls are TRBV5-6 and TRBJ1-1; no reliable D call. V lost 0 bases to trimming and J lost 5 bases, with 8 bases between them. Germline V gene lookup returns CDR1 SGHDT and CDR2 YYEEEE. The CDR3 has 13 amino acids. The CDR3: CASSLGRLTEAFF. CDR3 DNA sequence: TGTGCCAGCAGCTTGGGGAGGCTAACTGAAGCTTTCTTT.

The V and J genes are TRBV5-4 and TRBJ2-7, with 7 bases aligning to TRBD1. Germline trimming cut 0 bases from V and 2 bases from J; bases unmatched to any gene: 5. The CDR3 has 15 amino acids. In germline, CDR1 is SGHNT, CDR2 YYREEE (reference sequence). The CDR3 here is CASSLDGTATYEQYF. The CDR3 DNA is TGTGCCAGCAGCTTGGACGGGACAGCAACCTACGAGCAGTACTTC.

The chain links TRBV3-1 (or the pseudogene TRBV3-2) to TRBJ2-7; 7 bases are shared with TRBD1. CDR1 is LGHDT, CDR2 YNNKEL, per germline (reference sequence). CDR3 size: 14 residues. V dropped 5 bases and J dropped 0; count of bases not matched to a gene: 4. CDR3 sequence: CASSSRDSSYEQYF. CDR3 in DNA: TGTGCCAGCAGCAGCCGGGACAGCTCCTACGAGCAGTACTTC.

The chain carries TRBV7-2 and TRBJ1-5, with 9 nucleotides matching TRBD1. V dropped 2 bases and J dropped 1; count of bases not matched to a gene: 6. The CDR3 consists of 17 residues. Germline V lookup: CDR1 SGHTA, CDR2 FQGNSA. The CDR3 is CASSLYRGPTSNQPQHF. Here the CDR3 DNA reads TGTGCCAGCAGCTTATACAGGGGGCCAACAAGCAATCAGCCCCAGCATTTT.

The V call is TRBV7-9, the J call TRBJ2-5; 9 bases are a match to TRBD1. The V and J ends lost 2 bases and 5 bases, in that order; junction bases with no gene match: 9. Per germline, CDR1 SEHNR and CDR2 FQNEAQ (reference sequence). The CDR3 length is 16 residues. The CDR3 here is CASSLFSTGGKETQYF. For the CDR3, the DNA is TGTGCCAGCAGCTTATTTTCGACAGGGGGAAAGGAGACCCAGTACTTC.

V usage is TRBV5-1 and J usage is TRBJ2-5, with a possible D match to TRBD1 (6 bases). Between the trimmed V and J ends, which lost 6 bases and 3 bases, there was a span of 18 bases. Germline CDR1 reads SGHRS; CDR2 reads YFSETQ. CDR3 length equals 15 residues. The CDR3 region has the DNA TGCGCCAGCACCCCGGCGGGTAGACAGGAAGAGACCCAGTACTTC. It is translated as CASTPAGRQEETQYF. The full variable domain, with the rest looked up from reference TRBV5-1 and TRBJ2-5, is KAGVTQTPRYLIKTRGQQVTLSCSPISGHRSVSWYQQTPGQGLQFLFEYFSETQRNKGNFPGRFSGRQFSNSRSEMNVSTLELGDSALYLCASTPAGRQEETQYFGPGTRLLVL.

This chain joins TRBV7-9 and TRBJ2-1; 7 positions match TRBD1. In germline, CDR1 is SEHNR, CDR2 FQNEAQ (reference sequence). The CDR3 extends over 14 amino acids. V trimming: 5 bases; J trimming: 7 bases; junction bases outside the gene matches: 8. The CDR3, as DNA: TGTGCCAGCAGCCCCGGGACAGTCCGAAATGAGCAGTTCTTC. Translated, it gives CASSPGTVRNEQFF. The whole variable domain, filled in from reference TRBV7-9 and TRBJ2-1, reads DTGVSQNPRHKITKRGQNVTFRCDPISEHNRLYWYRQTLGQGPEFLTYFQNEAQLEKSRLLSDRFSAERPKGSFSTLEIQRTEQGDSAMYLCASSPGTVRNEQFFGPGTRLTVL.

In nucleotides, the CDR3 is TGTGCCAGCAGCTTGGTAAACCGGGACAGCCTAAACGGTGCCGGGGAGCTGTTTTTT. This gives the protein CASSLVNRDSLNGAGELFF. V gene TRBV7-9 combines with J gene TRBJ2-2; 7 bases line up with TRBD1. V was pared by 3 bases and J by 6 bases, with 19 bases of the junction left unmatched. CDR1 is SEHNR, CDR2 FQNEAQ, per germline (reference sequence). This CDR3 is built from 19 residues. The full variable domain, rest sourced from reference TRBV7-9 and TRBJ2-2, is DTGVSQNPRHKITKRGQNVTFRCDPISEHNRLYWYRQTLGQGPEFLTYFQNEAQLEKSRLLSDRFSAERPKGSFSTLEIQRTEQGDSAMYLCASSLVNRDSLNGAGELFFGEGSRLTVL.

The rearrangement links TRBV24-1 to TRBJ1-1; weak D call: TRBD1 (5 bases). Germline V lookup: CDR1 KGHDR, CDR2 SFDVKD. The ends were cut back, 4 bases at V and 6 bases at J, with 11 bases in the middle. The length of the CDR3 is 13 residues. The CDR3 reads CATSDAGSAEAFF. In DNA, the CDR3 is TGTGCCACCAGTGACGCAGGGTCAGCTGAAGCTTTCTTT.

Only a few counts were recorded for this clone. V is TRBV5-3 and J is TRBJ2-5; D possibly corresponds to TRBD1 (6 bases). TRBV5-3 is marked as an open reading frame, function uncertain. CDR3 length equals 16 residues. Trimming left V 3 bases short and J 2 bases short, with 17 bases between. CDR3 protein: CARSSPRDKLQETQYF. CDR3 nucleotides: TGTGCCAGAAGCTCCCCCCGGGACAAACTACAAGAGACCCAGTACTTC.

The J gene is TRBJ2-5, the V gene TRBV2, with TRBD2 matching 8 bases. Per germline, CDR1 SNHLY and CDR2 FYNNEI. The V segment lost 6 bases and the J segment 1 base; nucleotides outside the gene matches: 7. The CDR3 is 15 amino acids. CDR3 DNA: TGTGCCAGCAGGCCTCTGGGACTAGTCCAAGAGACCCAGTACTTC. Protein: CASRPLGLVQETQYF.

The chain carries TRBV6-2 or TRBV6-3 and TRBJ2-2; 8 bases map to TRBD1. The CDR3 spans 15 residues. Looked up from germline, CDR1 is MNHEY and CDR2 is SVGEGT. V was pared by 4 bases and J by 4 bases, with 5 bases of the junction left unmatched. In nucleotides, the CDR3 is TGTGCCAGCAGTTCTGGGACAGGTGCCACCGGGGAGCTGTTTTTT. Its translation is CASSSGTGATGELFF.

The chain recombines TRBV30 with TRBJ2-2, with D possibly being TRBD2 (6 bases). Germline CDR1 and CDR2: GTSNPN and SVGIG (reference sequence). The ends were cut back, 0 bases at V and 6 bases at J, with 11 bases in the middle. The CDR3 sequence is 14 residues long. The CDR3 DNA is TGTGCCTGGAGTGTCTTTAGCGGTCCCGGGGAGCTGTTTTTT. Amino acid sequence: CAWSVFSGPGELFF.

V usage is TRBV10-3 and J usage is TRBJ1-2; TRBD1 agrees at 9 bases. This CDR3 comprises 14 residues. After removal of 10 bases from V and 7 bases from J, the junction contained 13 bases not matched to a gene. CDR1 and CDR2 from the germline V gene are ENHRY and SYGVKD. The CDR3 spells CATVGTGRSGGYTF. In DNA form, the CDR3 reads TGTGCCACCGTCGGGACAGGGAGGAGTGGTGGCTACACCTTC.